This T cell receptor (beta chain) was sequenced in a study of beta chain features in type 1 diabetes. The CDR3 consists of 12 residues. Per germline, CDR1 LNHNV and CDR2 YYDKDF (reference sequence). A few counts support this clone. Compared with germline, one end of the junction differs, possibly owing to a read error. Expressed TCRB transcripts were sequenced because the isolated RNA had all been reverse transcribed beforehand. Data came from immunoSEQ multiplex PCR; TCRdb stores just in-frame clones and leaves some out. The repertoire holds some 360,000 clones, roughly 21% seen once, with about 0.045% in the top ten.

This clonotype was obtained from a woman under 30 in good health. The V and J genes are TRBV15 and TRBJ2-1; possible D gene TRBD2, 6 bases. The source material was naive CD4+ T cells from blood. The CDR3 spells CATSRVGGEVIF. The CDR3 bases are TGTGCCACCAGCAGAGTAGGAGGGGAGGTGATCTTC.